A single sample is the source of the 28 T cell receptor beta chains below, sequenced in a study of brain T cells in children with intractable seizures. The method was immunoSEQ multiplex PCR; TCRdb's version includes in-frame clones alone and lacks a portion of them. The sample records approximately 23,000 clones, roughly 94% being singletons. The source material was peripheral blood, sampled at surgery. All receptors derive from a boy aged 5-17 years with focal cortical dysplasia and intractable seizures.

The V call is TRBV6-5, the J call TRBJ2-3; 7 nucleotides match TRBD1. Germline CDR1 MNHEY, CDR2 SVGAGI. Unmatched junction bases numbered 4, after V lost 5 bases and J lost 2 bases. This CDR3 region has 14 residues. CDR3 protein: CASSTTGTTDTQYF. The CDR3 nucleotides are TGTGCCAGCAGTACGACAGGGACCACAGATACGCAGTATTTT.

The V and J genes are TRBV11-2 and TRBJ2-3; 9 bases line up with TRBD2. The V gene end was trimmed by 5 bases and the J gene end by 0 bases; junction bases not matched to a gene: 6. Germline V CDR1 and CDR2: SGHAT, FQNNGV. The CDR3 length is 16 residues. The CDR3 protein is CASSLLAGPSTDTQYF. The CDR3 DNA reads as TGTGCCAGCAGCCTCCTAGCGGGGCCTAGCACAGATACGCAGTATTTT.

The chain employs TRBV3-1 (or the pseudogene TRBV3-2) and TRBJ2-7, with 13 nucleotides matching TRBD2. V gave up 3 bases and J gave up 2 bases; unmatched junction bases: 1. The CDR3 runs 15 residues. The germline V gene has CDR1 LGHDT and CDR2 YNNKEL (reference sequence). The CDR3 loop reads CASSHGTSGTYEQYF. DNA for the CDR3: TGTGCCAGCAGCCACGGGACTAGCGGGACCTACGAGCAGTACTTC.

The V gene is TRBV5-1, the J gene TRBJ2-7, with D possibly being TRBD1 or TRBD2 (6 bases each). Germline V gene data show CDR1 as SGHRS and CDR2 as YFSETQ. V lost 0 bases, J lost 3 bases, and 13 bases lay in between. The CDR3 sequence is 15 residues long. This CDR3 is CASSLVKGGRYEQYF. The CDR3 DNA reads TGCGCCAGCAGCTTGGTGAAGGGGGGCCGCTACGAGCAGTACTTC.

The chain employs TRBV12-3 or TRBV12-4 and TRBJ2-3, with D hard to call. The CDR3 sequence is 13 residues long. The ends were cut back, 5 bases at V and 0 bases at J, with 6 bases in the middle. The CDR3 loop is CASSRGSTDTQYF. CDR3 bases: TGTGCCAGCAGTCGTGGGAGCACAGATACGCAGTATTTT.

The chain uses TRBV3-1 (or the pseudogene TRBV3-2) and TRBJ2-3; D gene unclear. Germline V CDR1 and CDR2: LGHDT, YNNKEL (reference sequence). CDR3 size: 16 residues. The V and J ends lost 0 bases and 0 bases respectively, with 10 bases between them. Written as DNA, the CDR3 is TGTGCCAGCAGCCAAGATGCCCGCGGCAGCACAGATACGCAGTATTTT. Protein: CASSQDARGSTDTQYF.

This clone was recorded once. V gene TRBV6-5 combines with J gene TRBJ2-3, with TRBD2 identical over 7 bases. Trimming removed 8 bases from V and 1 base from J; junction bases left unmatched: 9. CDR1 and CDR2 (germline): MNHEY, SVGAGI. There are 15 residues in the CDR3. CDR3 protein: CASGTGGGGTDTQYF. In nucleotides, the CDR3 is TGTGCCAGCGGGACGGGAGGAGGCGGCACAGATACGCAGTATTTT.

This clone is a singleton in its sample. This rearrangement joins TRBV5-1 to TRBJ1-2; a weak D match, TRBD1 (5 bases). Germline CDR1 reads SGHRS; CDR2 reads YFSETQ. CDR3 length equals 15 residues. Trimming took 3 bases from V and 5 from J, leaving 17 bases between them. The CDR3: CASSWETGTAYGYTF. The CDR3 DNA follows: TGCGCCAGCAGCTGGGAGACCGGGACGGCTTATGGCTACACCTTC.

The gene calls are TRBV20-1 and TRBJ2-7, with TRBD2 matching 11 bases. Germline CDR1 reads DFQATT; CDR2 reads SNEGSKA (reference sequence). Trimming took 6 bases from V and 3 from J; bases not matched to a gene: 22. The CDR3 covers 19 residues. CDR3 DNA sequence: TGCAGTGCCAGTCCCAGACGAATAACTAGCGGGGGAACCTTCTACGAGCAGTACGTC. Amino acid sequence: CSASPRRITSGGTFYEQYV.

The chain uses TRBV19 and TRBJ2-5; D not resolved. Germline CDR1 reads LNHDA; CDR2 reads SQIVND (reference sequence). V lost 7 bases, J lost 6 bases, and 6 bases lay in between. The CDR3 totals 10 residues. CDR3 in amino acids: CASTGQTQYF. The CDR3 DNA reads TGTGCCAGTACCGGCCAGACCCAGTACTTC.

The chain recombines TRBV11-2 with TRBJ2-1, with 11 nucleotides matching TRBD2. The germline V gene encodes CDR1 SGHAT and CDR2 FQNNGV. CDR3 length equals 16 residues. The V gene end was trimmed by 10 bases and the J gene end by 6 bases; junction bases not matched to a gene: 14. The CDR3 spells CATATSGASRANEQFF. CDR3 nucleotide sequence: TGTGCCACGGCGACTAGCGGGGCCTCTCGGGCCAATGAGCAGTTCTTC.

This clone was seen a single time. The gene calls are TRBV14 and TRBJ2-1, with unresolved D. Germline CDR1 and CDR2: SGHDN and FVKESK. V was trimmed by 3 bases and J by 5 bases, leaving 17 bases between them. The CDR3 has 16 amino acids. The chain's CDR3 is CASSHYVPWKHNEQFF. The CDR3, as DNA: TGTGCCAGCAGCCACTACGTGCCATGGAAGCACAATGAGCAGTTCTTC.

This clone came up once. The gene calls are TRBV5-4 and TRBJ1-6; D remains ambiguous. CDR3 size: 14 residues. Germline V gives CDR1 SGHNT, CDR2 YYREEE (reference sequence). V gave up 4 bases and J gave up 6 bases, with 11 bases separating them. Here the CDR3 DNA reads TGTGCCAGCAGCGAGGGCCGAACTAATTCACCCCTCCACTTT. Encoded protein: CASSEGRTNSPLHF. The complete variable domain, with remaining parts taken from reference TRBV5-4 and TRBJ1-6, reads ETGVTQSPTHLIKTRGQQVTLRCSSQSGHNTVSWYQQALGQGPQFIFQYYREEENGRGNFPPRFSGLQFPNYSSELNVNALELDDSALYLCASSEGRTNSPLHFGNGTRLTVT.

V usage is TRBV19 and J usage is TRBJ2-3, with D possibly TRBD2 on 5 matching bases. This CDR3 has 14 residues. CDR1 is LNHDA and CDR2 is SQIVND in the germline V gene (reference sequence). Trimming took 7 bases from V and 5 from J, leaving 16 bases between them. CDR3 DNA: TGTGCCAGTAAGGAACGGCCGAGGGTAGATACGCAGTATTTT. Its translation is CASKERPRVDTQYF.

V and J are TRBV3-1 (or the pseudogene TRBV3-2) and TRBJ2-2, with 7 bases lining up with TRBD2. In germline, CDR1 is LGHDT, CDR2 YNNKEL (reference sequence). J lost 2 bases, V lost 7 bases, and 4 bases had no gene match. The CDR3 is 14 amino acids. The CDR3 loop is CASTPGGNTGELFF. CDR3 DNA: TGTGCCAGCACCCCGGGAGGTAACACCGGGGAGCTGTTTTTT.

This clone was seen a single time. The rearrangement links TRBV4-2 to TRBJ2-3; D is uncertain. The CDR3 consists of 16 residues. V dropped 3 bases and J dropped 1 base, with 14 bases sitting between them. The germline V gene encodes CDR1 LGHNA and CDR2 YNFKEQ. CDR3 DNA sequence: TGTGCCAGCAGCCAGGCTTCGGCCCGGGGCACAGATACGCAGTATTTT. As protein: CASSQASARGTDTQYF.

CDR3 loop: CASSPGGGLDNEQFF. CDR3 bases: TGTGCCAGCAGCCCAGGGGGGGGCCTGGACAATGAGCAGTTCTTC. This chain uses TRBV9 with TRBJ2-1; D may be TRBD1 or TRBD2 (7 bases each). This CDR3 contains 15 residues. V gave up 4 bases and J gave up 5 bases, with 16 bases separating them. CDR1 SGDLS and CDR2 YYNGEE come from the germline V gene.

This clone has just a few counts. The gene calls are TRBV9 and TRBJ2-2; D not certain. V was clipped by 3 bases and J by 6 bases, with 9 bases between them. CDR1 is SGDLS, CDR2 YYNGEE, per germline. This CDR3 contains 13 residues. The CDR3 spells CASSASGPGELFF. The CDR3 nucleotides read TGTGCCAGCAGCGCGTCAGGTCCCGGGGAGCTGTTTTTT.

The V call is TRBV3-1 (or the pseudogene TRBV3-2), the J call TRBJ2-1, with 12 nucleotides matching TRBD2. The junction had 4 bases not matched to a gene; V was cut back by 4 bases and J by 9 bases. Germline CDR1 is LGHDT and CDR2 is YNNKEL (reference sequence). The CDR3 totals 14 residues. CDR3 sequence reads: CASSRTSGNGEQFF. The CDR3 nucleotides are TGTGCCAGCAGCCGGACTAGCGGGAACGGTGAGCAGTTCTTC.

The chain recombines TRBV6-6 with TRBJ2-3; possibly TRBD1 for D (6 bases). The CDR3 length is 14 residues. The germline CDR1 and CDR2 sequences are MNHNY and SVGAGI (reference sequence). Trimming shortened V by 5 bases and J by 1 base, and 10 bases separated the two germline ends. The CDR3 DNA sequence: TGTGCCAGCAGTAAGAGACAGGGCACAGATACGCAGTATTTT. This translates into CASSKRQGTDTQYF.

This sequence joins TRBV7-2 and TRBJ2-3, with a weak D call TRBD2 (6 bases). V was shortened by 1 base and J by 8 bases, with 16 bases between the two germline ends. Germline CDR1 reads SGHTA; CDR2 reads FQGNSA. The CDR3 totals 15 residues. DNA for the CDR3: TGTGCCAGCAGCTTAGATGGATCTGCGGGGATTACGCAGTATTTT. Translated, it gives CASSLDGSAGITQYF.

This chain connects TRBV5-1 to TRBJ2-3; 8 nucleotides agree with TRBD2. Germline V CDR1 and CDR2: SGHRS, YFSETQ. Trimming took 2 bases from V and 2 from J; bases not matched to a gene: 7. CDR3 length: 16 residues. The CDR3 loop reads CASSFQRGRTTDTQYF. CDR3 coding DNA: TGCGCCAGCAGCTTTCAGCGGGGGAGAACCACAGATACGCAGTATTTT.

V and J are TRBV20-1 and TRBJ2-5; D gene uncertain. Per germline, CDR1 DFQATT and CDR2 SNEGSKA (reference sequence). The CDR3 has 11 residues. With 5 bases removed from V and 0 bases from J, the gap between germline ends came to 4 bases. The CDR3 coding sequence is TGCAGTGCTCCGTACCAAGAGACCCAGTACTTC. Translated: CSAPYQETQYF.

This chain links TRBV15 with TRBJ1-1; unclear D gene. V lost 3 bases and J 1 base, leaving 15 bases between the germline ends. This CDR3 spans 16 amino acids. From germline, CDR1 is LNHNV and CDR2 YYDKDF (reference sequence). CDR3 amino acids: CATSSPPDYSNTEAFF. For the CDR3, the DNA is TGTGCCACCAGCAGTCCCCCGGACTATTCGAACACTGAAGCTTTCTTT. Together with reference TRBV15 and TRBJ1-1, the CDR3 gives the full variable domain: DAMVIQNPRYQVTQFGKPVTLSCSQTLNHNVMYWYQQKSSQAPKLLFHYYDKDFNNEADTPDNFQSRRPNTSFCFLDIRSPGLGDTAMYLCATSSPPDYSNTEAFFGQGTRLTVV.

This chain joins TRBV28 and TRBJ2-5; either TRBD1 or TRBD2 may supply D (6 bases each). Deletions cut 8 bases from V and 4 bases from J, with 20 bases between. Germline assignment: CDR1 MDHEN and CDR2 SYDVKM. There are 15 residues in the CDR3. CDR3 DNA sequence: TGTGCCAGCCTGCCCCGGGGGCGGCTCGGAGAGACCCAGTACTTC. Translated: CASLPRGRLGETQYF. The full variable domain, completed using reference TRBV28 and TRBJ2-5, is DVKVTQSSRYLVKRTGEKVFLECVQDMDHENMFWYRQDPGLGLRLIYFSYDVKMKEKGDIPEGYSVSREKKERFSLILESASTNQTSMYLCASLPRGRLGETQYFGPGTRLLVL.

The rearrangement uses TRBV6-4 and TRBJ2-3, with D tentatively TRBD2 (5 bases). The V gene's germline CDR1 is MRHNA and CDR2 SNTAGT. The CDR3 sequence is 15 residues long. V gave up 5 bases and J gave up 3 bases, with 15 bases separating them. The chain's CDR3 is CASSKVAGETDTQYF. CDR3 nucleotide sequence: TGTGCCAGCAGTAAGGTAGCCGGGGAAACAGATACGCAGTATTTT.

A few counts support this clone. The chain combines TRBV13 with TRBJ1-6; D call uncertain. In germline, CDR1 is PRHDT, CDR2 FYEKMQ (reference sequence). This CDR3 comprises 14 residues. With 4 bases removed from V and 4 bases from J, the gap between germline ends came to 8 bases. CDR3 DNA: TGTGCCAGCAGCTCCCGAGGGTATAATTCACCCCTCCACTTT. It specifies CASSSRGYNSPLHF.

This clone occurred a few times. The rearrangement uses TRBV7-6 and TRBJ1-4, with D maybe TRBD1 (5 bases). CDR1 and CDR2 (germline): SGHVS, FNYEAQ. This CDR3 region has 15 residues. The ends were cut back, 3 bases at V and 1 base at J, with 9 bases in the middle. CDR3 amino acids: CASSLRDVTNEKLFF. The CDR3 nucleotides read TGTGCCAGCAGCTTGAGGGACGTAACTAATGAAAAACTGTTTTTT. Full variable domain (missing parts from reference TRBV7-6 and TRBJ1-4): GAGVSQSPRYKVTKRGQDVALRCDPISGHVSLYWYRQALGQGPEFLTYFNYEAQQDKSGLPNDRFSAERPEGSISTLTIQRTEQRDSAMYRCASSLRDVTNEKLFFGSGTQLSVL.